The 15 T cell receptor beta chains below all came from one sample that was sequenced in a study of cytomegalovirus exposure and HLA in healthy donors. With 60 Vbeta and 13 Jbeta primers, the PCR was carried out. The table came from immunoSEQ multiplex PCR; TCRdb's copy has only in-frame clones and leaves some out. The table includes 130,000 to 150,000 clones, about 73% detected once. The sequencing input was PBMCs. The receptor set was obtained from a man between 35 and 55 years old in good health and CMV-seropositive.

The chain is built from TRBV27 and TRBJ1-4, with 9 bases that match TRBD1. V was clipped by 8 bases and J by 7 bases; unmatched bases: 11. This CDR3 spans 15 amino acids. The germline V gene has CDR1 MNHEY and CDR2 SMNVEV (reference sequence). The CDR3 is CASAAGQGRSEKLFF. The CDR3, as DNA: TGTGCCAGCGCAGCCGGACAGGGGAGGAGTGAAAAACTGTTTTTT.

A remark on this clone: This sample also contains other DNA sequences that code for the same CDR3. The chain recombines TRBV19 with TRBJ1-5; D is possibly TRBD1 (5 bases). The V and J ends lost 4 bases and 4 bases respectively, with 11 bases between them. CDR3 length: 14 amino acids. Germline CDR1 is LNHDA and CDR2 is SQIVND (reference sequence). CDR3 sequence reads: CASSTDSLNQPQHF. The CDR3 bases are TGTGCCAGTAGTACCGACAGCCTTAATCAGCCCCAGCATTTT.

CDR3: CASGQGLNQPQHF. As DNA, the CDR3 is TGTGCCAGCGGCCAGGGACTCAATCAGCCCCAGCATTTT. This chain joins TRBV19 and TRBJ1-5, with D possibly being TRBD1 (5 bases). This CDR3 has 13 residues. Trimming took off 9 bases at V and 3 bases at J, with 12 bases between the two ends. CDR1 and CDR2 (germline): LNHDA, SQIVND (reference sequence).

V is TRBV15 and J is TRBJ2-1, with D possibly being TRBD2 (6 bases). Germline CDR1 LNHNV, CDR2 YYDKDF (reference sequence). The V end lost 2 bases, the J end lost 0 bases, and 17 bases lay between the germline ends. The CDR3 spans 18 residues. CDR3 amino acids: CATSRLARDPGSYNEQFF. DNA of the CDR3: TGTGCCACCAGCAGACTTGCGCGGGATCCCGGCTCCTACAATGAGCAGTTCTTC.

The V and J genes are TRBV11-2 and TRBJ1-1; D perhaps matches TRBD1 (5 bases). The length of the CDR3 is 13 residues. Trimming shortened V by 6 bases and J by 1 base, and 9 bases separated the two germline ends. Germline lookup yields CDR1 SGHAT and CDR2 FQNNGV. CDR3 residues: CASRRTGNTEAFF. The CDR3 DNA sequence: TGTGCCAGCAGACGCACAGGGAACACTGAAGCTTTCTTT.

This clone was recorded a few times. V is TRBV6-5 and J is TRBJ1-2; 11 nucleotides agree with TRBD1. This CDR3 has 15 residues. V gave up 4 bases and J gave up 8 bases; unmatched junction bases: 9. CDR1 and CDR2 (germline): MNHEY, SVGAGI. Here the CDR3 reads CASSSKRTGGAGYTF. In DNA, the CDR3 is TGTGCCAGCAGTTCCAAAAGGACAGGGGGCGCGGGCTACACCTTC.

The rearrangement uses TRBV5-1 and TRBJ1-6; D is unclear. From germline, CDR1 is SGHRS and CDR2 YFSETQ. V lost 0 bases, J lost 15 bases, and 16 bases lay in between. The CDR3 is 14 residues long. CDR3 amino acids: CASSLAVDRDLLHF. The CDR3 coding sequence is TGCGCCAGCAGCTTGGCTGTTGATCGGGATCTCCTCCACTTT.

Here the CDR3 DNA reads TGTGCCAGCAGCGGCCGGACAGGAGATAATTCACCCCTCCACTTT. It encodes CASSGRTGDNSPLHF. This chain links TRBV7-8 with TRBJ1-6; TRBD1 agrees at 7 bases. Losses at the gene ends were 5 bases for V and 5 bases for J; bases not matched to a gene: 6. CDR1 is SGHVS, CDR2 FQNEAQ, per germline. This CDR3 comprises 15 residues.

This sequence joins TRBV19 and TRBJ2-5, with 7 bases lining up with TRBD1. J was trimmed by 2 bases and V by 5 bases; bases with no gene match: 8. CDR3 size: 15 residues. Germline CDR1 reads LNHDA; CDR2 reads SQIVND (reference sequence). CDR3 in DNA: TGTGCCAGTAGTTTTAACAGGGGTTGGCAAGAGACCCAGTACTTC. Translated: CASSFNRGWQETQYF.

The chain is built from TRBV30 and TRBJ1-5; 7 positions match TRBD1. The CDR3 is made up of 13 amino acids. V dropped 4 bases and J dropped 9; count of bases not matched to a gene: 9. CDR1 is GTSNPN and CDR2 is SVGIG in the germline V gene (reference sequence). The CDR3 protein is CAWNLQGKTPQHF. The CDR3, as DNA: TGTGCCTGGAATTTACAGGGGAAGACGCCCCAGCATTTT.

In this sample, this clone turned up once. The V gene is TRBV19, the J gene TRBJ1-5; TRBD1 aligns across 9 bases. With 5 bases clipped from V and 8 bases from J, the junction kept 13 bases outside the gene matches. The CDR3 has 16 residues. From germline, CDR1 is LNHDA and CDR2 SQIVND (reference sequence). CDR3 DNA sequence: TGTGCCAGTAGTGGGGGACAGGGTAAGAGCGGCAAGCCCCAGCATTTT. Protein sequence: CASSGGQGKSGKPQHF.

The chain employs TRBV9 and TRBJ1-1, with D perhaps matching TRBD1 (5 bases). V was shortened by 3 bases and J by 0 bases, with 12 bases between the two germline ends. There are 15 residues in the CDR3. In germline, CDR1 is SGDLS, CDR2 YYNGEE. The CDR3 protein is CASSEGRDLNTEAFF. The CDR3 coding sequence is TGTGCCAGCAGCGAGGGGCGGGACTTGAACACTGAAGCTTTCTTT.

V usage is TRBV15 and J usage is TRBJ2-3; TRBD2 matches at 10 bases. Germline trimming cut 3 bases from V and 0 bases from J; bases unmatched to any gene: 12. The CDR3 runs 19 residues. The V gene's germline CDR1 is LNHNV and CDR2 YYDKDF (reference sequence). This chain's CDR3 is CATSSPGLAFAVSTDTQYF. The CDR3 DNA sequence: TGTGCCACCAGCAGCCCGGGACTAGCGTTTGCTGTCAGCACAGATACGCAGTATTTT.

The J gene is TRBJ1-1, the V gene TRBV28; maybe TRBD1 (6 bases). V lost 5 bases, J lost 0 bases, and 13 bases lay in between. This CDR3 comprises 15 residues. CDR1 MDHEN and CDR2 SYDVKM come from the germline V gene. CDR3 in amino acids: CASSPAGTLNTEAFF. The CDR3 DNA reads TGTGCCAGCAGTCCGGCCGGGACACTGAACACTGAAGCTTTCTTT.

In regard to this clone: The same CDR3 also results from other DNA sequences found in this sample. The V call is TRBV5-1, the J call TRBJ2-1; TRBD1 matches at 11 bases. The V gene end was trimmed by 2 bases and the J gene end by 4 bases; junction bases not matched to a gene: 2. Per germline, CDR1 SGHRS and CDR2 YFSETQ. The length of the CDR3 is 15 residues. Here the CDR3 DNA reads TGCGCCAGCAGCTTCGGACAGGGGGCTTACAATGAGCAGTTCTTC. Protein sequence: CASSFGQGAYNEQFF.